Presented here are 32 T cell receptor beta chains from one specimen sequenced in a study of siplizumab effects on memory and regulatory T cells. Generated by immunoSEQ multiplex PCR, the TCRdb table keeps only in-frame clones and is missing some. Of some 100,000 clones listed, about 90% are singletons. Input material: non-Treg CD4+ T cells sorted from blood. The receptors originated from a human donor in good health.

Here the CDR3 reads CASEFGDMNTEAFF. The CDR3, as DNA: TGCGCCAGCGAGTTCGGGGACATGAACACTGAAGCTTTCTTT. This chain uses TRBV5-1 with TRBJ1-1, with a tentative D call TRBD1 (6 bases). This CDR3 has 14 amino acids. V gave up 7 bases and J gave up 0 bases, with 13 bases separating them. Germline CDR1 reads SGHRS; CDR2 reads YFSETQ. Together with reference TRBV5-1 and TRBJ1-1, the CDR3 gives the full variable domain: KAGVTQTPRYLIKTRGQQVTLSCSPISGHRSVSWYQQTPGQGLQFLFEYFSETQRNKGNFPGRFSGRQFSNSRSEMNVSTLELGDSALYLCASEFGDMNTEAFFGQGTRLTVV.

The rearrangement joins TRBV7-2 to TRBJ1-2; the D gene is possibly TRBD1 (5 bases). Germline loops: CDR1 SGHTA, CDR2 FQGNSA. Trimming took off 2 bases at V and 4 bases at J, with 14 bases between the two ends. CDR3 length equals 15 residues. CDR3 sequence: CASSLTGPGVYGYTF. CDR3 DNA sequence: TGTGCCAGCAGCTTAACAGGTCCTGGGGTCTATGGCTACACCTTC.

The rearrangement links TRBV9 to TRBJ2-7, with 7 bases identical to TRBD1. CDR1 and CDR2 (germline): SGDLS, YYNGEE. This CDR3 comprises 13 residues. V shed 6 bases and J 1 base; nucleotides not matched to a gene: 4. The CDR3 spells CASNRDSSYEQYF. CDR3 nucleotide sequence: TGTGCCAGCAACCGGGACAGTTCCTACGAGCAGTACTTC.

The chain is built from TRBV10-1 and TRBJ2-1, with D perhaps assigned TRBD1 or TRBD2 (5 bases each). Germline CDR1 is WNHNN and CDR2 is SYGVQD (reference sequence). CDR3 length: 14 residues. Trimming took 4 bases from V and 3 from J, leaving 10 bases between them. The CDR3 DNA reads TGCGCCAGCAGTGGGGACGGCCGCTACAATGAGCAGTTCTTC. Protein product: CASSGDGRYNEQFF.

The J gene is TRBJ2-1, the V gene TRBV19, with 10 bases fitting TRBD2. CDR1 is LNHDA, CDR2 SQIVND, per germline (reference sequence). This CDR3 is built from 16 residues. The V and J ends lost 3 bases and 0 bases, in that order; junction bases with no gene match: 2. The CDR3 DNA is TGTGCCAGTAGTATCACTAGCGGGGCCTCCTACAATGAGCAGTTCTTC. Translating gives CASSITSGASYNEQFF. The full variable domain, with the rest looked up from reference TRBV19 and TRBJ2-1, is DGGITQSPKYLFRKEGQNVTLSCEQNLNHDAMYWYRQDPGQGLRLIYYSQIVNDFQKGDIAEGYSVSREKKESFPLTVTSAQKNPTAFYLCASSITSGASYNEQFFGPGTRLTVL.

The rearrangement links TRBV4-2 to TRBJ1-5; the D gene is possibly TRBD1 (5 bases). The CDR3 loop spans 18 amino acids. Germline V gene lookup returns CDR1 LGHNA and CDR2 YNFKEQ. V lost 0 bases and J lost 2, with 17 bases in between. This CDR3 reads CASSQENFGALGNQPQHF. Here the CDR3 DNA reads TGTGCCAGCAGCCAAGAGAATTTCGGGGCCCTCGGCAATCAGCCCCAGCATTTT.

V gene TRBV28 combines with J gene TRBJ1-5, with D perhaps matching TRBD1 (5 bases). The V end lost 3 bases, the J end lost 6 bases, and 12 bases lay between the germline ends. The germline V gene encodes CDR1 MDHEN and CDR2 SYDVKM. This CDR3 is built from 14 residues. The CDR3 sequence: CASSFGHQGQPQHF. Here the CDR3 DNA reads TGTGCCAGCAGTTTCGGCCATCAGGGTCAGCCCCAGCATTTT.

The chain employs TRBV4-2 and TRBJ2-2; 7 positions agree with TRBD1. Germline values: CDR1 LGHNA, CDR2 YNFKEQ. The CDR3 totals 18 residues. J gave up 1 base and V 3 bases, and 11 bases lay outside the gene matches. The CDR3 sequence is CASSHHPRTGVNTGELFF. DNA of the CDR3: TGTGCCAGCAGCCACCACCCCCGTACAGGGGTGAACACCGGGGAGCTGTTTTTT.

This rearrangement joins TRBV5-1 to TRBJ2-7; D may be TRBD1 (5 bases). CDR1 and CDR2 from the germline V gene are SGHRS and YFSETQ. V was clipped by 0 bases and J by 1 base, with 8 bases between them. This CDR3 has 14 residues. The CDR3 DNA reads as TGCGCCAGCAGCTTGGGGACAAGGTCCTACGAGCAGTACTTC. This encodes CASSLGTRSYEQYF.

The chain is built from TRBV28 and TRBJ2-7; 10 bases are a match to TRBD1. The germline V gene encodes CDR1 MDHEN and CDR2 SYDVKM. V was pared by 4 bases and J by 7 bases, with 4 bases of the junction left unmatched. The CDR3 has 13 residues. The CDR3 DNA sequence: TGTGCCAGCAGTTCCGGGACAGGGGTTGAGCAGTACTTC. It translates to CASSSGTGVEQYF.

In this sample, this clone turned up a few times. The rearrangement joins TRBV2 to TRBJ1-1, with TRBD1 identical over 10 bases. The CDR3 covers 14 residues. Germline CDR1 reads SNHLY; CDR2 reads FYNNEI. V shed 4 bases and J 6 bases; nucleotides not matched to a gene: 5. This chain's CDR3 is CASSGWDRGAEAFF. The CDR3 region has the DNA TGTGCCAGCAGTGGATGGGACAGGGGAGCTGAAGCTTTCTTT. Looking up the rest from reference TRBV2 and TRBJ1-1 gives the full variable domain: EPEVTQTPSHQVTQMGQEVILRCVPISNHLYFYWYRQILGQKVEFLVSFYNNEISEKSEIFDDQFSVERPDGSNFTLKIRSTKLEDSAMYFCASSGWDRGAEAFFGQGTRLTVV.

In DNA, the CDR3 is TGTGCCAGCAGTGAACAGGAGAACACTGAAGCTTTCTTT. Translating it yields CASSEQENTEAFF. The chain combines TRBV6-4 with TRBJ1-1, with D maybe TRBD1 (5 bases). Germline-derived CDR1 and CDR2 are MRHNA and SNTAGT. With 3 bases removed from V and 1 base from J, the gap between germline ends came to 6 bases. The CDR3 is made up of 13 amino acids.

This sequence joins TRBV6-6 and TRBJ1-5, with TRBD1 matching over 8 bases. The trim removed 6 bases at V and 5 bases at J, leaving 9 bases unmatched. From germline, CDR1 is MNHNY and CDR2 SVGAGI (reference sequence). The CDR3 length is 15 residues. In DNA, the CDR3 is TGTGCCAGCAGGCCCGGACAGGGACCATATCAGCCCCAGCATTTT. Translated: CASRPGQGPYQPQHF.

This chain uses TRBV27 with TRBJ1-2; the match to TRBD1 covers 7 bases. The germline gives CDR1 MNHEY, CDR2 SMNVEV (reference sequence). V shed 5 bases and J 6 bases; nucleotides not matched to a gene: 12. This CDR3 spans 15 amino acids. The DNA for the CDR3 is TGTGCCAGCAGTACAAAACAGGGGCGGTCGGATGGCTACACCTTC. Encoded protein: CASSTKQGRSDGYTF.

Comments on this clone: In the same sample, other DNA sequences code for this CDR3. This chain joins TRBV4-1 and TRBJ2-7, with D maybe TRBD1 (5 bases). Trimming shortened V by 0 bases and J by 5 bases, and 14 bases separated the two germline ends. The length of the CDR3 is 15 residues. Germline-derived CDR1 and CDR2 are MGHRA and YSYEKL. The chain's CDR3 is CASSQEGLRTDEQYF. CDR3 bases: TGCGCCAGCAGCCAAGAGGGGCTGAGGACCGACGAGCAGTACTTC.

The count of this clone is one. For the CDR3, the DNA is TGTGCCAGCAGCCCCTGGACTAGCGGGAGTGAAGCAGATACGCAGTATTTT. Its protein product is CASSPWTSGSEADTQYF. V usage is TRBV11-3 and J usage is TRBJ2-3, with 13 bases identical to TRBD2. The germline V gene encodes CDR1 SGHNT and CDR2 YENEEA. V shed 5 bases and J 4 bases; nucleotides not matched to a gene: 9. The CDR3 totals 17 residues.

The chain combines TRBV6-5 with TRBJ1-1; D is unclear. The CDR3 is 12 residues long. Deletions cut 7 bases from V and 1 base from J, with 7 bases between. Germline CDR1 and CDR2: MNHEY and SVGAGI. The CDR3 region is CASTAANTEAFF. The CDR3, as DNA: TGTGCCAGCACGGCGGCGAACACTGAAGCTTTCTTT.

This chain uses TRBV15 with TRBJ2-2; 12 nucleotides line up with TRBD1. The V gene's germline CDR1 is LNHNV and CDR2 YYDKDF (reference sequence). The CDR3 contains 14 residues. Trimming took 6 bases from V and 7 from J; bases not matched to a gene: 3. For the CDR3, the DNA is TGTGCCACCAGGGGACAGGGGGCAAACGGGGAGCTGTTTTTT. Protein sequence: CATRGQGANGELFF.

The chain is built from TRBV2 and TRBJ1-4; D is undetermined. V was pared by 4 bases and J by 5 bases, with 14 bases between. This CDR3 region has 15 residues. CDR1 is SNHLY and CDR2 is FYNNEI in the germline V gene. In nucleotides, the CDR3 is TGTGCCAGCAGTGGTTTGGCGGCGGGAAATGAAAAACTGTTTTTT. It encodes CASSGLAAGNEKLFF.

The chain is built from TRBV7-9 and TRBJ1-2, with D hard to call. Germline-derived CDR1 and CDR2 are SEHNR and FQNEAQ (reference sequence). The CDR3 consists of 14 residues. The ends were cut back, 1 base at V and 2 bases at J, with 8 bases in the middle. CDR3 DNA: TGTGCCAGCAGCTTAGTTAACAGCAACTATGGCTACACCTTC. It codes for CASSLVNSNYGYTF.

The V call is TRBV6-5, the J call TRBJ1-5; weak D call: TRBD1 (6 bases). This CDR3 comprises 16 residues. Germline V gene lookup returns CDR1 MNHEY and CDR2 SVGAGI. Trimming cost V 4 bases and J 0 bases, with 13 bases left between them. The DNA of the CDR3 is TGTGCCAGCAGTTTTCGACAGGCCTATAGCAATCAGCCCCAGCATTTT. Its protein product is CASSFRQAYSNQPQHF.

This chain joins TRBV19 and TRBJ2-3, with a tentative D call TRBD1 (6 bases). V was trimmed by 2 bases and J by 4 bases, leaving 13 bases between them. This CDR3 has 15 amino acids. CDR1 LNHDA and CDR2 SQIVND come from the germline V gene (reference sequence). The CDR3 protein is CASSISAGASDTQYF. Written as DNA, the CDR3 is TGTGCCAGTAGTATAAGTGCAGGGGCATCAGATACGCAGTATTTT.

The chain couples TRBV10-3 to TRBJ1-1; 12 nucleotides line up with TRBD1. The CDR3 consists of 17 residues. Germline V gene sequence: CDR1 ENHRY, CDR2 SYGVKD. Germline trimming cut 0 bases from V and 1 base from J; bases unmatched to any gene: 3. The DNA for the CDR3 is TGTGCCATCAGTGAGTCGCCGGGACAGGGGGCGAACACTGAAGCTTTCTTT. Its translation: CAISESPGQGANTEAFF.

The chain recombines TRBV18 with TRBJ2-1, with TRBD1 matching over 9 bases. J gave up 6 bases and V 4 bases, and 7 bases lay outside the gene matches. The CDR3 spans 15 residues. CDR1 KGHSH and CDR2 LQKENI come from the germline V gene. The DNA of the CDR3 is TGTGCCAGCTCACACCGGGACAGGGTCCCCAATGAGCAGTTCTTC. It is translated as CASSHRDRVPNEQFF. Full variable domain (outside the CDR3, taken from reference TRBV18 and TRBJ2-1): NAGVMQNPRHLVRRRGQEARLRCSPMKGHSHVYWYRQLPEEGLKFMVYLQKENIIDESGMPKERFSAEFPKEGPSILRIQQVVRGDSAAYFCASSHRDRVPNEQFFGPGTRLTVL.

The chain joins TRBV5-1 to TRBJ2-7, with D perhaps assigned TRBD1 or TRBD2 (5 bases each). CDR3 length: 14 residues. Per the germline V gene, CDR1 is SGHRS and CDR2 is YFSETQ. Trimming removed 2 bases at V and 1 base at J, with 10 bases between. This chain's CDR3 is CASSFGTVSYEQYF. The CDR3 DNA reads TGCGCCAGCAGCTTCGGGACGGTGTCCTACGAGCAGTACTTC.

The CDR3 region has the DNA TGCAGCGTTGCTGGGACAGGGGTCTCCTCTGGAAACACCATATATTTT. Protein sequence: CSVAGTGVSSGNTIYF. This sequence joins TRBV29-1 and TRBJ1-3; 10 nucleotides align to TRBD1. V lost 4 bases, J lost 0 bases, and 6 bases stayed unmatched. This CDR3 is 16 amino acids long. The germline gives CDR1 SQVTM, CDR2 ANQGSEA.

This clone was detected once. This chain connects TRBV7-9 to TRBJ2-1, with 10 nucleotides matching TRBD2. The CDR3 runs to 17 residues. Unmatched junction bases numbered 12, after V lost 2 bases and J lost 8 bases. CDR1 is SEHNR and CDR2 is FQNEAQ in the germline V gene (reference sequence). The CDR3 region is CASSLRSSGRARDEQFF. CDR3 in DNA: TGTGCCAGCAGCTTACGGTCCAGCGGGAGGGCGAGGGATGAGCAGTTCTTC. Supplemented by reference TRBV7-9 and TRBJ2-1, the full variable domain reads DTGVSQNPRHKITKRGQNVTFRCDPISEHNRLYWYRQTLGQGPEFLTYFQNEAQLEKSRLLSDRFSAERPKGSFSTLEIQRTEQGDSAMYLCASSLRSSGRARDEQFFGPGTRLTVL.

The chain has TRBV27 and TRBJ2-1; D gene uncertain. V lost 5 bases and J 12 bases, leaving 23 bases between the germline ends. CDR3 length: 15 residues. From germline, CDR1 is MNHEY and CDR2 SMNVEV (reference sequence). The CDR3 DNA reads TGTGCCAGCAGTACTCAAAAAACCTCTGCTTACGGGCAGTTCTTC. Amino acid sequence: CASSTQKTSAYGQFF.

CDR3 nucleotide sequence: TGTGCCAGCTCACCAGGGCGAGGGCTCCAAGAGACCCAGTACTTC. Translating gives CASSPGRGLQETQYF. V usage is TRBV18 and J usage is TRBJ2-5, with D perhaps matching TRBD2 (5 bases). The CDR3 spans 15 residues. Germline V gives CDR1 KGHSH, CDR2 LQKENI. V lost 2 bases and J 1 base, leaving 11 bases between the germline ends.

The gene calls are TRBV30 and TRBJ1-6; TRBD1 might be the D (5 bases). Germline V gives CDR1 GTSNPN, CDR2 SVGIG (reference sequence). The ends were cut back, 3 bases at V and 6 bases at J, with 18 bases in the middle. The CDR3 length is 16 residues. The CDR3 bases are TGTGCCTGGAGAGCCATTACAGAGGGGAGTAATTCACCCCTCCACTTT. It translates to CAWRAITEGSNSPLHF.

The V gene is TRBV4-1, the J gene TRBJ2-5, with TRBD2 matching over 15 bases. V shed 4 bases and J 1 base; nucleotides not matched to a gene: 4. Per the germline V gene, CDR1 is MGHRA and CDR2 is YSYEKL. CDR3 size: 17 residues. Here the CDR3 DNA reads TGCGCCAGCAGCCGTGGGGGACTAGCGGGGGGCCAAGAGACCCAGTACTTC. It codes for CASSRGGLAGGQETQYF.

The chain is built from TRBV19 and TRBJ2-3; TRBD2 is a possible D gene (6 bases). This CDR3 is built from 13 residues. Germline CDR1 and CDR2: LNHDA and SQIVND (reference sequence). V lost 10 bases, J lost 4 bases, and 15 bases lay in between. CDR3 sequence: CATGGLRADTQYF. In DNA, the CDR3 is TGTGCCACCGGGGGACTGCGGGCAGATACGCAGTATTTT.